The T cell receptor beta chain described here comes from a study of T cell clones after liver transplantation. About the research overall: Post-transplant blood was tracked for graft-donor-reactive T cell clones identified in a pre-transplant mixed lymphocyte reaction. Blood was drawn pre-transplant, before withdrawal, and after full or failed withdrawal.

The CDR3 has 14 amino acids. The V gene's germline CDR1 is GTSNPN and CDR2 SVGIG (reference sequence). Trimming removed 5 bases at V and 9 bases at J, with 20 bases between. Study results and caveats: Graft donor-reactive T cells possibly entered the graft instead of undergoing deletion.

TCRdb's copy holds only in-frame clones and misses some; the assay was immunoSEQ multiplex PCR. The table lists about 80,000 clones, about 84% of them singletons. As regards this clone: Antigen: not known.

CD3+CD4+ and CD3+CD8+ cells were FACS-sorted from thawed unstimulated PBMCs. Material: CD4+ T cells from blood, obtained approximately 3.5 years after liver transplant. The chain combines TRBV30 with TRBJ2-1; the D is unclear. This TCR was recovered from a human patient who received a liver transplant. Some T cells may arise from the graft donor. CDR3 region: CAWGAAFGGSEQFF. CDR3 bases: TGTGCCTGGGGTGCCGCATTCGGTGGTAGTGAGCAGTTCTTC. Using reference TRBV30 and TRBJ2-1 for the parts outside the CDR3, the full variable domain is SQTIHQWPATLVQPVGSPLSLECTVEGTSNPNLYWYRQAAGRGLQLLFYSVGIGQISSEVPQNLSASRPQDRQFILSSKKLLLSDSGFYLCAWGAAFGGSEQFFGPGTRLTVL.